Included here is one T cell receptor beta chain sequence, with context. Its antigen remains unidentified. This entry comes from a study of T cells after yellow fever vaccination. TCRdb fed the 5' RACE reads into MiXCR, producing one record per CDR3 protein. The sample has around 340,000 distinct CDR3 sequences, around 12% seen once; the top ten hold 3.2%. The CDR3 runs 14 residues. The germline CDR1 and CDR2 sequences are MNHEY and SMNVEV (reference sequence). V lost 6 bases and J 9 bases, leaving 15 bases between the germline ends. Overall study findings and caveats: A limited proportion of clonotypes was detected within both the CD4 and CD8 compartments.

This sample comprised CD4+ T cells sorted from PBMCs, obtained 15 days after the yellow fever booster vaccination. The TCR originated in a man aged 18 to 30 who received the YFV17D yellow fever vaccine. This chain joins TRBV27 and TRBJ1-6, with a weak D call TRBD1 (5 bases). The CDR3 loop is CASRWAGSGSPLHF. The CDR3 nucleotides are TGTGCCAGCAGGTGGGCAGGGAGCGGTTCACCCCTCCACTTT.